A single TCR beta chain is shown here with its context. This CDR3 is 15 amino acids long. Germline V CDR1 and CDR2: SGHAT, FQNNGV. The ends lost 4 bases at V and 6 bases at J; junction bases unmatched: 8. This sample is drawn from a study of blood T cell repertoires in COVID-19. Assay used: immunoSEQ multiplex PCR; TCRdb lists only in-frame clones, some missing. The repertoire holds around 99,000 clones, 80% to 90% seen once, with about 1% in the top ten. The TCR comes from a human donor in a cohort sampled during active COVID-19. The rearrangement links TRBV11-2 to TRBJ2-1, with 8 bases that match TRBD2. The sequencing input was peripheral blood. CDR3 in amino acids: CASSSSFTSGNEQFF. The DNA of the CDR3 is TGTGCCAGCAGCTCGAGCTTTACTAGCGGCAATGAGCAGTTCTTC.